This TCR beta chain stems from a study of OX40 agonist ivuxolimab in advanced cancers. Study overall: At 65% to 90% male, the cohort had a mean age of around 56 years, ranging from about 20 to 79.

With regard to this clone: Its target is unknown. The same CDR3 is also encoded by other DNA sequences in this sample.

Some clones are missing from TCRdb's copy, which holds only in-frame ones; the method was immunoSEQ multiplex PCR. The table includes some 83,000 clones, 91% detected once. The CDR3 runs to 11 residues. V lost 7 bases and J 5 bases, leaving 12 bases between the germline ends. Germline assignment: CDR1 DFQATT and CDR2 SNEGSKA (reference sequence). Overall study findings and caveats: The study did not work out the antigen specificity of the expanded peripheral T cells. On average, CD8+ T cells had more expanded clones than CD4+.

The material was CD4+ or CD8+ T cells sorted from blood, obtained in a trial of the OX40 agonist ivuxolimab. The clonotype originates from an adult with an advanced solid tumor such as melanoma, head and neck, liver or kidney cancer. The rearrangement uses TRBV20-1 and TRBJ2-7; D might be TRBD2 (6 bases). The chain's CDR3 is CSGGAQNEQYF. The CDR3 DNA sequence: TGCAGTGGCGGGGCCCAAAACGAGCAGTACTTC.